This T cell receptor (beta chain) was captured in a study of response to subunit inactivated influenza vaccine. Germline V lookup: CDR1 SGHVS, CDR2 FNYEAQ. The V and J ends lost 1 base and 5 bases, in that order; junction bases with no gene match: 10. This CDR3 is 16 amino acids long. TCRdb used MiXCR to reprocess the RT-PCR reads, holding one entry per CDR3 protein. The sample includes roughly 460,000 distinct CDR3 sequences, roughly 11% of them seen just once. Study-wide points: After each seasonal influenza vaccination, few new T cells are recruited, the authors suggested.

With respect to this clonotype: Its antigen is as yet unknown.

The starting material was PBMCs from blood, obtained 45 days after vaccination. This chain links TRBV7-6 with TRBJ2-7, with 8 bases matching TRBD1. This TCR was recovered from a man aged 50-59 years who received an inactivated influenza vaccine. The CDR3 bases are TGTGCCAGCAGCTTAGATACGCGACAGGGGATCCACGAGCAGTACTTC. Translation gives CASSLDTRQGIHEQYF.